The 8 T cell receptor beta chains presented below share a single source sample, sequenced in a study of blood T cells in healthy people across ages. Primers used in a second PCR of roughly 7 to 12 cycles were a sample-barcoded 5' primer and a J-beta primer mix. TCRdb itself ran the 5' RACE reads through MiXCR, one entry per CDR3 protein. The data show some 940,000 distinct CDR3 sequences, approximately 32% seen once. These data also formed part of another study, on T cells of mothers and their children.

The material sequenced was blood. All receptors come from a woman in her thirties or forties in good health.

This clonotype turned up a few times. The CDR3 region is CSARDYFQETQYF. CDR3 sequence (DNA): TGCAGTGCTAGAGACTATTTCCAAGAGACCCAGTACTTC. The chain links TRBV20-1 to TRBJ2-5; D is undetermined. This CDR3 has 13 amino acids. Trimming pared 0 bases from V and 1 base from J, leaving 6 bases between. Germline CDR1 and CDR2: DFQATT and SNEGSKA (reference sequence).

The chain has TRBV7-8 and TRBJ1-1, with a possible D match to TRBD1 (6 bases). Trimming removed 5 bases from V and 11 bases from J, with 15 bases in between. The CDR3 is 12 residues long. Germline-derived CDR1 and CDR2 are SGHVS and FQNEAQ. CDR3 residues: CASSPLGGRAFF. In DNA form, the CDR3 reads TGTGCCAGCAGCCCCCTGGGGGGCCGTGCTTTCTTT.

There are a few counts of this clonotype. The chain links TRBV27 to TRBJ2-2; D perhaps matches TRBD1 (6 bases). Germline-derived CDR1 and CDR2 are MNHEY and SMNVEV (reference sequence). The CDR3 runs to 13 residues. V lost 6 bases and J 7 bases, leaving 12 bases between the germline ends. CDR3 bases: TGTGCCAGCAGCTTGACAGGTGGCGGGGAGCTGTTTTTT. Translated, it gives CASSLTGGGELFF.

As concerns this clonotype: A much larger clone is a single base away; this may be a read error. The chain couples TRBV28 to TRBJ2-7; possibly TRBD1 or TRBD2 for D (5 bases each). CDR3 length equals 15 residues. V lost 3 bases and J 4 bases, leaving 16 bases between the germline ends. Germline CDR1 is MDHEN and CDR2 is SYDVKM. The CDR3 sequence: CASSFPRRGRYEQYF. CDR3 nucleotides: TGTGCCAGCAGTTTCCCACGTCGGGGCCGTTACGAGCAGTACTTC.

The gene calls are TRBV5-1 and TRBJ1-2, with a possible D match to TRBD1 (5 bases). CDR1 and CDR2 (germline): SGHRS, YFSETQ. There are 15 residues in the CDR3. Trimming shortened V by 0 bases and J by 7 bases, and 16 bases separated the two germline ends. In DNA form, the CDR3 reads TGCGCCAGCAGCTTGGACCAGGGACCTATAGTTGGCTACACCTTC. Its protein is CASSLDQGPIVGYTF. The full variable domain, in which reference TRBV5-1 and TRBJ1-2 provide the parts outside the CDR3, is KAGVTQTPRYLIKTRGQQVTLSCSPISGHRSVSWYQQTPGQGLQFLFEYFSETQRNKGNFPGRFSGRQFSNSRSEMNVSTLELGDSALYLCASSLDQGPIVGYTFGSGTRLTVV.

The chain couples TRBV28 to TRBJ1-1, with a tentative D call TRBD1 (6 bases). CDR1 is MDHEN and CDR2 is SYDVKM in the germline V gene. This CDR3 is 14 amino acids long. The V gene lost 6 bases and the J gene lost 6 bases, with 17 bases spanning the gap. The CDR3 is CASSLSHREAEAFF. CDR3 sequence (DNA): TGTGCCAGCAGCCTTTCCCACAGGGAAGCTGAAGCTTTCTTT.

This clonotype occurred a few times. The chain employs TRBV19 and TRBJ1-4; D call uncertain. Germline loops: CDR1 LNHDA, CDR2 SQIVND (reference sequence). The V end lost 7 bases, the J end lost 4 bases, and 10 bases lay between the germline ends. The CDR3 is 13 amino acids. In DNA form, the CDR3 reads TGTGCCAGTAATGGGCAGTTTAATGAAAAACTGTTTTTT. As protein: CASNGQFNEKLFF.

The V call is TRBV13, the J call TRBJ2-5, with D tentatively TRBD2 (6 bases). The J call may be faulty, since TRBJ2-7 better matches the DNA end. The CDR3 loop spans 17 amino acids. Germline V gives CDR1 PRHDT, CDR2 FYEKMQ (reference sequence). The CDR3 DNA sequence: TGTGCCAGCAGCCTCAGTAACCCGGGACTGGACTCCTACGAGCAGTACTTC. The encoded protein is CASSLSNPGLDSYEQYF.